These 2 T cell receptor beta chains were all obtained from the same sample, sequenced in a study of STAT5B mutations in CD4+ large granular lymphocyte leukemia. Repertoires were generated with immunoSEQ multiplex PCR, while TCRdb's copy carries only in-frame clones and drops some. Of around 33,000 clones in the sample, approximately 80% were seen once. Sequencing input: CD4+ T cells from blood buffy coats. These receptors were taken from a human donor in good health.

Details on this clone: Other nucleotide sequences from this sample produce the same CDR3. The chain uses TRBV5-1 and TRBJ2-7; 13 nucleotides align to TRBD2. Germline lookup yields CDR1 SGHRS and CDR2 YFSETQ. Trimming cost V 4 bases and J 2 bases; bases outside gene matches: 3. This CDR3 is 15 amino acids long. CDR3 DNA sequence: TGCGCCAGCAGCCTCGGGACTAGCGGGACCTACGAGCAGTACTTC. The encoded protein is CASSLGTSGTYEQYF.

This chain links TRBV30 with TRBJ1-6, with D tentatively TRBD1 (5 bases). Germline V CDR1 and CDR2: GTSNPN, SVGIG (reference sequence). There are 18 residues in the CDR3. Trimming left V 0 bases short and J 4 bases short, with 19 bases between. This CDR3 reads CAWSVGPGRVKYNSPLHF. The CDR3 DNA follows: TGTGCCTGGAGTGTAGGTCCCGGCAGGGTGAAATATAATTCACCCCTCCACTTT.